This T cell receptor beta chain was captured in a study of blood T cell repertoires in COVID-19. Study-wide context: Donors in the United States, Italy and Spain gave samples during acute or convalescent COVID-19. Sources were T cells, B-cell-depleted T cells, or PBMCs; the material itself was cDNA or gDNA.

The authors' processing: Scientists estimated how many nucleated cells there were by amplifying reference gene primers. The repertoire was sequenced with immunoSEQ multiplex PCR; TCRdb's copy has only in-frame clones and lacks some. The DNA was the basis for D and trimming; V, J and clone size are from that table. The data contain over 150,000 clones, around 83% of them singletons. Trimming removed 3 bases from V and 6 bases from J; junction bases left unmatched: 8. Germline values: CDR1 SGDLS, CDR2 YYNGEE. This CDR3 region has 14 residues. Sample: peripheral blood. This clonotype was obtained from a human donor in a cohort sampled during active COVID-19. The chain carries TRBV9 and TRBJ1-1; 7 positions match TRBD1. For the CDR3, the DNA is TGTGCCAGCAGCGCCAGACAGGGTGGCGCTGAAGCTTTCTTT. Translated: CASSARQGGAEAFF.